This T cell receptor beta chain derives from a study of blood T cells in healthy people across ages. CDR3 size: 17 residues. CDR1 is LGHNA and CDR2 is YSLEER in the germline V gene. The V gene lost 0 bases and the J gene lost 0 bases, with 11 bases spanning the gap. Sample-barcoded 5' priming and a J-beta primer mix drove a second PCR of roughly 6 to 12 cycles. TCRdb recomputed calls from the 5' RACE reads with MiXCR, one row per CDR3 protein. This sample has about 650,000 distinct CDR3 sequences, with roughly 30% found just once. This clonotype has a count of ten or more. What it binds is not known. Study-wide results and caveats: Possibly, changes in expanded clonotypes were confounded because donor CMV status was unknown.

The sample taken for sequencing was blood. The chain links TRBV4-3 to TRBJ1-4; no reliable D call. The TCR sequence derives from a woman over 75 in good health. The CDR3 DNA sequence: TGCGCCAGCAGCCAAGATCCCCCCGGGGCAACTAATGAAAAACTGTTTTTT. This translates into CASSQDPPGATNEKLFF.